The clone carrying this T cell receptor (beta chain) was counted between two and nine times. Its target is not known. These data originate in a study of breast tumors, draining lymph nodes, adjacent tissues. Study-wide results and limits: Luminal-like breast cancer showed significantly greater tumor-nontumor repertoire similarity than basal-like breast cancer did. That most tumor T cells come from lymph nodes remained unproven. Most tumor T cells seemingly derive from lymph node, then expand in tumor.

The lymph nodes were axillary draining lymph nodes from breast cancer patients. Germline V gene data show CDR1 as MNHEY and CDR2 as SVGEGT. With 8 bases removed from V and 6 bases from J, the gap between germline ends came to 20 bases. The CDR3 loop spans 15 amino acids. TCRdb passed the multiplex PCR reads through MiXCR, listing each CDR3 protein once. The table includes 130,000 or so distinct CDR3 sequences, approximately 30% detected once. What was sequenced was axillary lymph node tissue. This chain uses TRBV6-2 or TRBV6-3 with TRBJ2-1; a weak D match, TRBD1 (5 bases). The origin of this receptor is a female donor with breast cancer. Some clones in this sample may be carry-over from other donors' samples. The CDR3 sequence: CASYPGGAPLNEQFF. DNA for the CDR3: TGTGCCAGCTACCCTGGTGGGGCCCCCCTCAATGAGCAGTTCTTC.